This TCR beta chain stems from a study of blood T cell repertoires in COVID-19. Background on the study: Acute and convalescent COVID-19 specimens originated in the United States, Italy and Spain. Sample material is recorded as cDNA or gDNA derived from T cells, B-cell-depleted T cells, or PBMCs.

Per the original methods: Amplified reference gene primers provided the basis for estimating nucleated cell counts. Assay used: immunoSEQ multiplex PCR; TCRdb lists only in-frame clones, some missing. V, J and clone size derive from that table, while D and trimming were established from the DNA sequence. The data show approximately 120,000 clones, with about 87% seen just once and approximately 1.1% held by the top ten. J lost 1 base, V lost 1 base, and 6 bases had no gene match. Germline assignment: CDR1 SGHRS and CDR2 YFSETQ. This CDR3 comprises 18 residues. The sample taken for sequencing was peripheral blood. This TCR came from a human donor in a cohort sampled during active COVID-19. The rearrangement links TRBV5-1 to TRBJ2-3; the match to TRBD2 covers 13 bases. As DNA, the CDR3 is TGCGCCAGCAGCTTGTCTACTAGCGGGAGGGCCGGCACAGATACGCAGTATTTT. Its translation: CASSLSTSGRAGTDTQYF. The full variable domain, rest sourced from reference TRBV5-1 and TRBJ2-3, is KAGVTQTPRYLIKTRGQQVTLSCSPISGHRSVSWYQQTPGQGLQFLFEYFSETQRNKGNFPGRFSGRQFSNSRSEMNVSTLELGDSALYLCASSLSTSGRAGTDTQYFGPGTRLTVL.